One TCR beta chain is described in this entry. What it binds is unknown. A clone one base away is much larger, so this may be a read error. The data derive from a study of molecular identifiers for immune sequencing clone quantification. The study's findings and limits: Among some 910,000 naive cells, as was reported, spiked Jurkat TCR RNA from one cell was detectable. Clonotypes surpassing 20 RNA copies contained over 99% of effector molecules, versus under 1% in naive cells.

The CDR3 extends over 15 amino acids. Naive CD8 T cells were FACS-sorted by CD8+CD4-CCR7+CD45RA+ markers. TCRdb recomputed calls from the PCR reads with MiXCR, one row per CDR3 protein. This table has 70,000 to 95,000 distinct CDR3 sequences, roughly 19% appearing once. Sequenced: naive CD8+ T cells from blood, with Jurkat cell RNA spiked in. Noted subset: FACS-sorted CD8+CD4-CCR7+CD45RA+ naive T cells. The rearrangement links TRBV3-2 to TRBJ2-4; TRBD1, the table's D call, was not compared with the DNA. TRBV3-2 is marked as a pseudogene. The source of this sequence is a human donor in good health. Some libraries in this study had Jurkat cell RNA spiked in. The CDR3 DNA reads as TGTGCCAGCAGCCAAGATTCCCCTGCGGGGAGCATTCAGTACTTC. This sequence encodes CASSQDSPAGSIQYF.